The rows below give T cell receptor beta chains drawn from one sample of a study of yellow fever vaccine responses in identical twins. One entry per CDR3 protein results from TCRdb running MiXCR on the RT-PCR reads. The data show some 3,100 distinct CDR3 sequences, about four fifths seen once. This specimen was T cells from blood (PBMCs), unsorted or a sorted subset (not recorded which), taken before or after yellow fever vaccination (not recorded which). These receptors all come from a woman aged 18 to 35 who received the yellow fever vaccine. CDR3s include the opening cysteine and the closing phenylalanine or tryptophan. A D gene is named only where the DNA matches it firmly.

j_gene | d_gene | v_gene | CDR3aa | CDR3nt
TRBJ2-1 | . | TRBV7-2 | CASSLAGATSYNEQFF | TGTGCCAGCAGCTTAGCGGGAGCCACCTCCTACAATGAGCAGTTCTTC
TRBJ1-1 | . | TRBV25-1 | CASSLGGDTEAFF | TGTGCCAGCAGTCTGGGGGGGGACACTGAAGCTTTCTTT
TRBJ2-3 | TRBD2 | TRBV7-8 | CASSWTSGMADTQYF | TGTGCCAGCAGCTGGACTAGCGGGATGGCAGATACGCAGTATTTT
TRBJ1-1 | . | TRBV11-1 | CASSGETEAFF | TGTGCCAGCAGCGGGGAGACTGAAGCTTTCTTT
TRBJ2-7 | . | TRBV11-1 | CATASGRSYEQYF | TGTGCCACGGCAAGCGGGCGCTCCTACGAGCAGTACTTC